Listed here are 28 T cell receptor beta chains from one sample, sequenced in a study of blood T cell repertoires in COVID-19 (dated by TCRdb to about 2020). The method behind the library was the immunoSEQ multiplex PCR assay. The immuneACCESS repertoire file appears here via TCRdb, limited to in-frame rearrangements. These files lack a portion of the clones; in checked studies, under half of the deficit traces to unresolved V genes, and the cause of the others is not known. The table for this sample lists fewer than 400,000 clones; around four fifths of them were counted only once. The top ten hold almost 3% of the sample. Sequencing was carried out using peripheral blood. The receptors shown here come from a man aged 25 to 40 with active or convalescent COVID-19.

This chain uses TRBV5-1 with TRBJ1-2; D is unclear. Trimming removed 1 base from V and 2 bases from J, with 6 bases in between. There are 13 residues in the CDR3. Looked up from germline, CDR1 is SGHRS and CDR2 is YFSETQ. For the CDR3, the DNA is TGCGCCAGCAGCTTGAACATCAACTATGGCTACACCTTC. Its protein product is CASSLNINYGYTF.

This clone was detected only once. The CDR3 DNA reads as TGTGCCAGCAGCTTAGATCACAGATTCTACAATGAGCAGTTCTTC. It specifies CASSLDHRFYNEQFF. The gene calls are TRBV11-2 and TRBJ2-1; D not resolved. This CDR3 is 15 amino acids long. Germline lookup yields CDR1 SGHAT and CDR2 FQNNGV. V lost 0 bases and J lost 3, with 9 bases in between.

Worth noting for this clone: Other nucleotide sequences in the sample specify the same CDR3. The rearrangement links TRBV7-2 to TRBJ1-1, with D perhaps matching TRBD1 (6 bases). CDR1 and CDR2 (germline): SGHTA, FQGNSA. The CDR3 has 14 residues. V lost 5 bases and J lost 0, with 10 bases in between. The CDR3 DNA reads TGTGCCAGCAGCCCCGACAGGATGAACACTGAAGCTTTCTTT. Translation: CASSPDRMNTEAFF. The full variable domain, rest sourced from reference TRBV7-2 and TRBJ1-1, is GAGVSQSPSNKVTEKGKDVELRCDPISGHTALYWYRQSLGQGLEFLIYFQGNSAPDKSGLPSDRFSAERTGGSVSTLTIQRTQQEDSAVYLCASSPDRMNTEAFFGQGTRLTVV.

The rearrangement links TRBV19 to TRBJ1-5, with 7 bases matching TRBD1. Looked up from germline, CDR1 is LNHDA and CDR2 is SQIVND (reference sequence). The CDR3 consists of 17 residues. Trimming removed 3 bases from V and 7 bases from J; junction bases left unmatched: 15. CDR3 sequence reads: CASSMAPDRAPSQPQHF. CDR3 bases: TGTGCCAGTAGTATGGCCCCCGACAGGGCACCAAGCCAGCCCCAGCATTTT.

This clone showed up many times. J is TRBJ2-3 and V is TRBV3-1 (or the pseudogene TRBV3-2); 12 bases are a match to TRBD2. Germline V gene data show CDR1 as LGHDT and CDR2 as YNNKEL (reference sequence). Trimming cost V 4 bases and J 14 bases; bases outside gene matches: 4. This CDR3 region has 12 residues. The CDR3, as DNA: TGTGCCAGCAGCCTTACTAGCGGGGGGATGTATTTT. Protein sequence: CASSLTSGGMYF.

The gene calls are TRBV19 and TRBJ2-1, with TRBD2 as a possible D gene (6 bases). V lost 0 bases and J 8 bases, leaving 17 bases between the germline ends. Per germline, CDR1 LNHDA and CDR2 SQIVND (reference sequence). This CDR3 spans 16 amino acids. CDR3 residues: CASSIDTGVGSDEQFF. The DNA for the CDR3 is TGTGCCAGTAGTATAGATACGGGAGTCGGAAGCGATGAGCAGTTCTTC. Drawing the rest from reference TRBV19 and TRBJ2-1, the complete variable domain is DGGITQSPKYLFRKEGQNVTLSCEQNLNHDAMYWYRQDPGQGLRLIYYSQIVNDFQKGDIAEGYSVSREKKESFPLTVTSAQKNPTAFYLCASSIDTGVGSDEQFFGPGTRLTVL.

Written as DNA, the CDR3 is TGTGCCAGCAGGTTAGACAGAGGACAGTTAAAACCATGGGAGCAGTACTTC. Residues: CASRLDRGQLKPWEQYF. The chain is built from TRBV6-4 and TRBJ2-7; TRBD1 might be the D (6 bases). V lost 6 bases and J lost 7, with 28 bases in between. This CDR3 is 17 amino acids long. Germline loops: CDR1 MRHNA, CDR2 SNTAGT.

The CDR3 is CASSYSLNTEAFF. CDR3 bases: TGTGCCAGCAGCTACAGCCTGAACACTGAAGCTTTCTTT. This chain links TRBV7-9 with TRBJ1-1; D is uncertain. The CDR3 covers 13 residues. Germline-derived CDR1 and CDR2 are SEHNR and FQNEAQ (reference sequence). V gave up 4 bases and J gave up 0 bases, with 6 bases separating them.

V gene TRBV2 combines with J gene TRBJ1-2; no firm D call. Trimming shortened V by 5 bases and J by 4 bases, and 17 bases separated the two germline ends. The CDR3 loop spans 15 amino acids. CDR1 SNHLY and CDR2 FYNNEI come from the germline V gene. CDR3 in amino acids: CASSLLLPGAYGYTF. The CDR3 bases are TGTGCCAGCAGTTTACTCCTTCCGGGAGCCTATGGCTACACCTTC.

This clone was seen once. The V and J genes are TRBV19 and TRBJ2-7; D perhaps matches TRBD1 (6 bases). Trimming left V 4 bases short and J 2 bases short, with 12 bases between. Germline values: CDR1 LNHDA, CDR2 SQIVND (reference sequence). This CDR3 has 14 amino acids. The CDR3 sequence: CASSKVGQTYEQYF. The CDR3 coding sequence is TGTGCCAGTAGTAAGGTCGGACAGACCTACGAGCAGTACTTC. The complete variable domain, with remaining parts taken from reference TRBV19 and TRBJ2-7, reads DGGITQSPKYLFRKEGQNVTLSCEQNLNHDAMYWYRQDPGQGLRLIYYSQIVNDFQKGDIAEGYSVSREKKESFPLTVTSAQKNPTAFYLCASSKVGQTYEQYFGPGTRLTVT.

The rearrangement links TRBV5-4 to TRBJ2-2; 8 bases line up with TRBD1. Germline V CDR1 and CDR2: SGHNT, YYREEE (reference sequence). Losses at the gene ends were 4 bases for V and 4 bases for J; bases not matched to a gene: 6. The CDR3 loop spans 15 amino acids. The chain's CDR3 is CASSPWDRFTGELFF. In nucleotides, the CDR3 is TGTGCCAGCAGCCCTTGGGACAGGTTCACCGGGGAGCTGTTTTTT.

The V gene is TRBV4-1, the J gene TRBJ2-2, with 9 nucleotides matching TRBD1. There are 15 residues in the CDR3. Germline CDR1 reads MGHRA; CDR2 reads YSYEKL. The J segment lost 7 bases and the V segment lost 4 bases, leaving 7 bases of the junction unmatched. The DNA of the CDR3 is TGCGCCAGCAGCCGGACAGGGGATTATGGCGGGGAGCTGTTTTTT. Amino acids: CASSRTGDYGGELFF.

This chain uses TRBV2 with TRBJ2-7, with TRBD2 matching over 7 bases. The CDR3 is made up of 14 amino acids. The ends lost 4 bases at V and 3 bases at J; junction bases unmatched: 6. Germline V lookup: CDR1 SNHLY, CDR2 FYNNEI. This CDR3 is CASSGGSGYYEQYF. CDR3 DNA sequence: TGTGCCAGCAGTGGAGGTAGCGGGTACTACGAGCAGTACTTC.

V is TRBV19 and J is TRBJ1-2, with D possibly being TRBD1 (5 bases). The CDR3 loop spans 11 amino acids. Germline CDR1 reads LNHDA; CDR2 reads SQIVND (reference sequence). Trimming cost V 6 bases and J 7 bases, with 9 bases left between them. The CDR3 DNA sequence: TGTGCCAGTAGCCCAGGGTTTGGCTACACCTTC. As protein: CASSPGFGYTF.

This chain links TRBV5-4 with TRBJ2-1, with 11 bases that match TRBD2. CDR1 SGHNT and CDR2 YYREEE come from the germline V gene (reference sequence). This CDR3 comprises 14 residues. V was pared by 3 bases and J by 4 bases, with 0 bases of the junction left unmatched. CDR3 in DNA: TGTGCCAGCAGCTGGACTAGCGGGTACAATGAGCAGTTCTTC. This codes for CASSWTSGYNEQFF.

This clone was recorded a few times. The chain recombines TRBV5-5 with TRBJ2-7; TRBD1 agrees at 7 bases. The germline gives CDR1 SGHKS, CDR2 YYEKEE (reference sequence). This CDR3 is built from 15 residues. The junction had 9 bases not matched to a gene; V was cut back by 5 bases and J by 1 base. The CDR3 here is CASRYRDSASYEQYF. DNA of the CDR3: TGTGCCAGCAGGTACCGGGACAGCGCTTCCTACGAGCAGTACTTC.

The gene calls are TRBV6-2 or TRBV6-3 and TRBJ1-5, with D perhaps matching TRBD1 (6 bases). Trimming pared 6 bases from V and 6 bases from J, leaving 18 bases between. Germline assignment: CDR1 MNHEY and CDR2 SVGEGT. The CDR3 loop spans 15 amino acids. This chain's CDR3 is CASSPHGGAFQPQHF. DNA for the CDR3: TGTGCCAGCAGCCCCCATGGGGGGGCCTTTCAGCCCCAGCATTTT.

The rearrangement uses TRBV9 and TRBJ2-3; no reliable D call. The CDR3 loop spans 15 amino acids. Per germline, CDR1 SGDLS and CDR2 YYNGEE. V was clipped by 0 bases and J by 4 bases, with 12 bases between them. The CDR3 loop is CASSVEGSQADTQYF. The DNA of the CDR3 is TGTGCCAGCAGCGTAGAAGGATCTCAGGCAGATACGCAGTATTTT.

This chain connects TRBV5-4 to TRBJ1-4, with 11 positions matching TRBD1. Germline CDR1 reads SGHNT; CDR2 reads YYREEE (reference sequence). This CDR3 has 15 residues. The V gene end was trimmed by 2 bases and the J gene end by 6 bases; junction bases not matched to a gene: 3. The CDR3 DNA is TGTGCCAGCAGCTTCCGGGACAGGGGGGATGAAAAACTGTTTTTT. Translating it yields CASSFRDRGDEKLFF.

The rearrangement links TRBV10-1 to TRBJ1-6; TRBD1 matches 9 bases. The germline gives CDR1 WNHNN, CDR2 SYGVQD (reference sequence). CDR3 length: 17 residues. The V gene end was trimmed by 6 bases and the J gene end by 3 bases; junction bases not matched to a gene: 9. CDR3 sequence (DNA): TGCGCCAGCAGAGCACAGGGGGCGGCCATCTATAATTCACCCCTCCACTTT. This codes for CASRAQGAAIYNSPLHF.

The chain combines TRBV11-2 with TRBJ2-1, with 13 bases matching TRBD2. Per the germline V gene, CDR1 is SGHAT and CDR2 is FQNNGV. V trimming: 5 bases; J trimming: 14 bases; junction bases outside the gene matches: 6. The CDR3 has 13 amino acids. CDR3 DNA: TGTGCCAGCAGCCTAGGACTAGCGGGAGAGGAGTTCTTC. Protein product: CASSLGLAGEEFF.

This clone was counted a single time. The rearrangement links TRBV28 to TRBJ1-4, with TRBD1 as a possible D gene (5 bases). This CDR3 contains 15 residues. V shed 6 bases and J shed 0 bases, with 11 bases lying between them. Germline lookup yields CDR1 MDHEN and CDR2 SYDVKM. Here the CDR3 DNA reads TGTGCCAGCAGGTCGGACACTGCAACTAATGAAAAACTGTTTTTT. Protein sequence: CASRSDTATNEKLFF.

This sequence joins TRBV21-1 and TRBJ2-3; TRBD1 is taken as the D call from the table, unchecked against the DNA. TRBV21-1 counts as a pseudogene. The CDR3 extends over 17 amino acids. The CDR3 bases are TGTGCCAGCAGCAAAGAAAATTCAGGGGGAGGCACAGATACGCAGTATTTT. Translating it yields CASSKENSGGGTDTQYF.

This chain uses TRBV7-2 with TRBJ2-3; D might be TRBD2 (7 bases). This CDR3 is 16 amino acids long. Per the germline V gene, CDR1 is SGHTA and CDR2 is FQGNSA. V shed 1 base and J shed 2 bases, with 13 bases lying between them. The CDR3 DNA sequence: TGTGCCAGCAGCTTAGGAGGGAGGGGGGACACAGATACGCAGTATTTT. Protein product: CASSLGGRGDTDTQYF.

V gene TRBV18 combines with J gene TRBJ2-7, with D tentatively TRBD1 (6 bases). The CDR3 spans 13 residues. Per germline, CDR1 KGHSH and CDR2 LQKENI. The germline V and J ends were trimmed by 3 bases and 4 bases, with 10 bases remaining between them. The CDR3 spells CASSPGQLYEQYF. For the CDR3, the DNA is TGTGCCAGCTCACCGGGACAACTATACGAGCAGTACTTC.

The rearrangement links TRBV9 to TRBJ1-4; TRBD1 matches 7 bases. Germline V lookup: CDR1 SGDLS, CDR2 YYNGEE. CDR3 length equals 15 residues. V was clipped by 4 bases and J by 7 bases; unmatched bases: 10. The CDR3: CASSLQQGPSEKLFF. The DNA for the CDR3 is TGTGCCAGCAGCCTGCAACAGGGGCCCTCTGAAAAACTGTTTTTT.

V gene TRBV27 combines with J gene TRBJ2-1; 8 bases line up with TRBD2. In germline, CDR1 is MNHEY, CDR2 SMNVEV (reference sequence). The CDR3 contains 16 residues. The J segment lost 4 bases and the V segment lost 5 bases, leaving 10 bases of the junction unmatched. CDR3 coding DNA: TGTGCCAGCAGTCCCTGGACTAGCCCCCCTTACAATGAGCAGTTCTTC. Its translation: CASSPWTSPPYNEQFF.

The chain employs TRBV4-1 and TRBJ2-7, with 13 nucleotides matching TRBD2. The germline gives CDR1 MGHRA, CDR2 YSYEKL. CDR3 length equals 18 residues. The V gene end was trimmed by 4 bases and the J gene end by 4 bases; junction bases not matched to a gene: 13. The CDR3 protein is CASSLLSGLAGAKYEQYF. The CDR3 DNA reads TGCGCCAGCAGCCTCCTGAGCGGACTAGCGGGGGCTAAGTACGAGCAGTACTTC.